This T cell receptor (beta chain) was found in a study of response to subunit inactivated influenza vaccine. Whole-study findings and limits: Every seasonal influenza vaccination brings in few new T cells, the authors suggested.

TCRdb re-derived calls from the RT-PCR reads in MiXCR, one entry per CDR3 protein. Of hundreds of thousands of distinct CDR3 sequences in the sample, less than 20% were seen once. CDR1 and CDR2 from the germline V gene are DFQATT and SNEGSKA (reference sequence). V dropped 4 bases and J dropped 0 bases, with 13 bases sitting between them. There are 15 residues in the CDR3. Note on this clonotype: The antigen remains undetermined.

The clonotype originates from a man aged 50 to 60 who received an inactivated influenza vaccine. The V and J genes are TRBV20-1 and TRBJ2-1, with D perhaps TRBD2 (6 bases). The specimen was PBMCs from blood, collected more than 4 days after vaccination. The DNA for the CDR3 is TGCAGTGCTACCCCAACTAGCCGCTCCTACAATGAGCAGTTCTTC. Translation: CSATPTSRSYNEQFF.